This entry features one TCR beta chain sequence. Antigen: not known. Germline values: CDR1 SEHNR, CDR2 FQNEAQ (reference sequence). V lost 5 bases to trimming and J lost 0 bases, with 13 bases between them. The CDR3 is 16 amino acids. This sample was included in a study of CD8 T cells in ankylosing spondylitis. Study-wide findings and caveats: Earlier authors reported some of these motif variants in reactive arthritis synovial fluid and blood. It appeared that ankylosing spondylitis blood was characterized by a TCR beta motif of about eight highly homologous variants. Relatively scarce in peripheral blood, disease-linked clones were CD8+. Reported data indicate significant enrichment of disease-linked clones within matched ankylosing spondylitis synovial fluid.

Researchers built TCR beta libraries using quantitative 5'-RACE with molecular barcodes. TCRdb re-called the 5' RACE reads through MiXCR, storing one row per CDR3 protein. This sample has a few hundred thousand distinct CDR3 sequences, with 17% found just once. The origin of this receptor is a male donor with ankylosing spondylitis. Sample: blood, either unsorted or a sorted T cell fraction (not recorded which). The rearrangement links TRBV7-9 to TRBJ2-2; D might be TRBD1 or TRBD2, each matching 5 bases. The CDR3 sequence: CASSLDGATNTGELFF. CDR3 nucleotide sequence: TGTGCCAGCAGCCTGGACGGGGCTACGAACACCGGGGAGCTGTTTTTT.